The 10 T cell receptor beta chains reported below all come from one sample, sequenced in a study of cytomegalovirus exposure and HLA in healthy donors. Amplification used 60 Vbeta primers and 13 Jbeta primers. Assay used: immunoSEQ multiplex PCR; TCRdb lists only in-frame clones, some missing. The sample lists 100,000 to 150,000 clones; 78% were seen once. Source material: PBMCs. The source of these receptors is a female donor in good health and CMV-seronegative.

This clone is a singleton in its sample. CDR3 in amino acids: CASSESPVSTNQPQHF. The CDR3 DNA reads as TGTGCCAGCAGTGAATCGCCTGTATCTACCAATCAGCCCCAGCATTTT. The chain has TRBV2 and TRBJ1-5, with no clear D. This CDR3 comprises 16 residues. V lost 2 bases and J 3 bases, leaving 14 bases between the germline ends. Germline V gene data show CDR1 as SNHLY and CDR2 as FYNNEI.

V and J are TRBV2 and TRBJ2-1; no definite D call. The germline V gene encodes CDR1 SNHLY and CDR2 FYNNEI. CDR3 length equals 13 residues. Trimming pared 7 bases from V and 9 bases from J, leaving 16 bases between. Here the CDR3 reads CASTPEREREQFF. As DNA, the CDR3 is TGTGCCAGCACCCCCGAGCGAGAACGTGAGCAGTTCTTC.

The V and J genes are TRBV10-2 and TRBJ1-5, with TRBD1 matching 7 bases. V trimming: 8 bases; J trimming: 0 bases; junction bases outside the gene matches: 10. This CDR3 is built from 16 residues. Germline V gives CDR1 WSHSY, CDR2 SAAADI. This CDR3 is CASSRQGVNSNQPQHF. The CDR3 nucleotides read TGCGCCAGCTCGAGGCAGGGGGTTAATAGCAATCAGCCCCAGCATTTT.

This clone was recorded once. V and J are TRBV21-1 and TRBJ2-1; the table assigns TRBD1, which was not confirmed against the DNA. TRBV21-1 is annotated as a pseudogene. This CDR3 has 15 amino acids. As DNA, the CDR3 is TGTGCCAGCAGCAAAGCGGGACAGGGGGCCAATGAGCAGTTCTTC. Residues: CASSKAGQGANEQFF.

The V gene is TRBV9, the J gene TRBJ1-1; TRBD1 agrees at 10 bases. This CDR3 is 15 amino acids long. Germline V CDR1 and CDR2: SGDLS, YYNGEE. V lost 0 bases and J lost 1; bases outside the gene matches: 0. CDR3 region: CASSVGQGANTEAFF. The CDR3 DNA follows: TGTGCCAGCAGCGTAGGACAGGGGGCGAACACTGAAGCTTTCTTT.

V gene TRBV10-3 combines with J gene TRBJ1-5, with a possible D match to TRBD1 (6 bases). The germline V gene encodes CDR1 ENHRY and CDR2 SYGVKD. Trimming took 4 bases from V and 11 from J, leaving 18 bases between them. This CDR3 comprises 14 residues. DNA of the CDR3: TGTGCCATCAGTGTCGACAGGCCGCCCAGCACCCAGCATTTT. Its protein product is CAISVDRPPSTQHF.

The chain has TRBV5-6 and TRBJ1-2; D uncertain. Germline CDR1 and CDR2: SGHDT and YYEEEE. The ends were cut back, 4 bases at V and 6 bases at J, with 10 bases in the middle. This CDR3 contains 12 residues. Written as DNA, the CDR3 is TGTGCCAGCAGCCCTTACTCGGATGGCTACACCTTC. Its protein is CASSPYSDGYTF.

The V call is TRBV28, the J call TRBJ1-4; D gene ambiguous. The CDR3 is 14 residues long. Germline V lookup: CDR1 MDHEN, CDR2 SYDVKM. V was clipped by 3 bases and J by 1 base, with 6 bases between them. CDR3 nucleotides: TGTGCCAGCAGTTTGGAGTTAACTAATGAAAAACTGTTTTTT. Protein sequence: CASSLELTNEKLFF.

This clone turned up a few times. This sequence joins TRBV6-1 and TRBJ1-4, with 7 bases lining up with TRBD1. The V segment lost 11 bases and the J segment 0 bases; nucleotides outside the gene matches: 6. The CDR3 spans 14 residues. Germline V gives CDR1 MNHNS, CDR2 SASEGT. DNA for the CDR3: TGTGCCGGAGGGACAGAGGCAACTAATGAAAAACTGTTTTTT. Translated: CAGGTEATNEKLFF.

The DNA for the CDR3 is TGTGCCAGCAGCCTACCGGGACTAGCGGGAGTTGAGCAGTTCTTC. Amino acid sequence: CASSLPGLAGVEQFF. The chain couples TRBV9 to TRBJ2-1, with 14 bases identical to TRBD2. CDR3 length equals 15 residues. From germline, CDR1 is SGDLS and CDR2 YYNGEE. The junction had 6 bases not matched to a gene; V was cut back by 4 bases and J by 9 bases.